A single T cell receptor (beta chain) is shown here with its context. Its antigen is still unknown. PCR was performed using 60 Vbeta and 13 Jbeta primers. Generated by immunoSEQ multiplex PCR, the TCRdb table keeps only in-frame clones and is missing some. The sample lists about 250,000 clones, about four fifths seen once, with approximately 0.3% in the top ten. The record originates from a study of cytomegalovirus exposure and HLA in healthy donors. CDR1 SGHRS and CDR2 YFSETQ come from the germline V gene. This CDR3 region has 17 residues. The trim removed 2 bases at V and 1 base at J, leaving 6 bases unmatched. Findings and limits, study-wide: As immune exposure information, only CMV serostatus was available. Per a prior analysis, the majority of TCR beta V segments were productive roughly 87% or roughly 30% of the time.

The sequence was obtained from a girl under 10 years old in good health and CMV-seronegative. Specimen: PBMCs. The V gene is TRBV5-1, the J gene TRBJ2-6; TRBD2 agrees at 7 bases. CDR3 nucleotide sequence: TGCGCCAGCAGCTTTGAGCGGGGCGGGTCTGGGGCCAACGTCCTGACTTTC. Translation: CASSFERGGSGANVLTF.